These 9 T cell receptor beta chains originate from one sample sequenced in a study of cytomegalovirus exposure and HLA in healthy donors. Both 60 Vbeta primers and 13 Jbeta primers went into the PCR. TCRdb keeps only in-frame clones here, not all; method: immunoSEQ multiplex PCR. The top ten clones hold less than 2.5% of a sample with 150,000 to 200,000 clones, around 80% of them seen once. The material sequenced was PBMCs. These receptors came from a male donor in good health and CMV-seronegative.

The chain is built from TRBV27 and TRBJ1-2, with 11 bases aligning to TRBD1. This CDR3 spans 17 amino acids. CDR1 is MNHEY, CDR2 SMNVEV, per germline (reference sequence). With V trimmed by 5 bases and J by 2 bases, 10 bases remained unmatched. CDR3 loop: CASSPWTGGAVNYGYTF. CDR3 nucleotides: TGTGCCAGCAGTCCGTGGACAGGGGGCGCCGTCAACTATGGCTACACCTTC.

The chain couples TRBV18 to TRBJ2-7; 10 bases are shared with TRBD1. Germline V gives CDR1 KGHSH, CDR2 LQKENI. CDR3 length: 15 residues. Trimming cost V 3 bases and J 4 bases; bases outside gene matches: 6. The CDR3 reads CASSPRTGGSYEQYF. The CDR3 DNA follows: TGTGCCAGCTCACCGAGGACAGGGGGGTCGTACGAGCAGTACTTC.

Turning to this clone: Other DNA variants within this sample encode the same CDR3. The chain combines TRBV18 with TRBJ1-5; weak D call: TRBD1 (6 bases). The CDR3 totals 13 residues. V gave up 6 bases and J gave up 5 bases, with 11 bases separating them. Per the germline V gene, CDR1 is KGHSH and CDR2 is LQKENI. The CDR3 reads CASSPDRDQPQHF. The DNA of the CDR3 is TGTGCCAGCTCTCCGGACAGAGATCAGCCCCAGCATTTT.

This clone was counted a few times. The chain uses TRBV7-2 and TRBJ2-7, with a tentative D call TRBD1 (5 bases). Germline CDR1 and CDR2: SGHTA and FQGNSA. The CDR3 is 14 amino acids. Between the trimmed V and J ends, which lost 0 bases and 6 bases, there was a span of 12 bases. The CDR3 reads CASSLAQGYSEQYF. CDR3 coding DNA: TGTGCCAGCAGCTTAGCGCAGGGCTACAGCGAGCAGTACTTC.

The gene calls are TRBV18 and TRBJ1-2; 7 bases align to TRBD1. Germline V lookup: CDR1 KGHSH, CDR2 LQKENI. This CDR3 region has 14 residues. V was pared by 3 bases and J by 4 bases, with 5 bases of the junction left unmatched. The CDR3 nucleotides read TGTGCCAGCTCACCGACGACAGGGATCTATGGCTACACCTTC. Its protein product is CASSPTTGIYGYTF.

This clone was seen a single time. The CDR3 DNA follows: TGTGCCAGCAGGGTACCGGACTATGGCTACACCTTC. Its translation is CASRVPDYGYTF. The chain combines TRBV6-5 with TRBJ1-2; no definite D call. The CDR3 is 12 amino acids. Germline V CDR1 and CDR2: MNHEY, SVGAGI. The V end was cut by 6 bases, the J end by 3 bases, with 8 bases between.

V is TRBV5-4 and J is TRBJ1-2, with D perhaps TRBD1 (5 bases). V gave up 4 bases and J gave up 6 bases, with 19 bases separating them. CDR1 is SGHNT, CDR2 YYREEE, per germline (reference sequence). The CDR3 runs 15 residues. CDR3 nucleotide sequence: TGTGCCAGCAGCACACGCCTTACAGGTGTGGATGGCTACACCTTC. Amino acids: CASSTRLTGVDGYTF.

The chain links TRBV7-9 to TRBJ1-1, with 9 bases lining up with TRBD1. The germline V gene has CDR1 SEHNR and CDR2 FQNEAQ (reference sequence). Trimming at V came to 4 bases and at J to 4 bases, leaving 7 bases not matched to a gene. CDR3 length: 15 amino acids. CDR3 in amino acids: CASSSRDRVSTEAFF. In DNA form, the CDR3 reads TGTGCCAGCAGCTCACGGGACAGGGTATCCACTGAAGCTTTCTTT. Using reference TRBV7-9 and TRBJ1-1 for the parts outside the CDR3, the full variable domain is DTGVSQNPRHKITKRGQNVTFRCDPISEHNRLYWYRQTLGQGPEFLTYFQNEAQLEKSRLLSDRFSAERPKGSFSTLEIQRTEQGDSAMYLCASSSRDRVSTEAFFGQGTRLTVV.

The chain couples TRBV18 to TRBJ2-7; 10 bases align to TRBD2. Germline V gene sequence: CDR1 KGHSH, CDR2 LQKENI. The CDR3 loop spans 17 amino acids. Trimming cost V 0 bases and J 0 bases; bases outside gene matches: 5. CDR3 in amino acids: CASSPPVAGGASYEQYF. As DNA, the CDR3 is TGTGCCAGCTCACCACCGGTAGCGGGGGGCGCCTCCTACGAGCAGTACTTC.